Listed below are T cell receptor beta chains from one sample, sequenced in a study of T cells in Graves' hyperthyroidism and ophthalmopathy. TCRdb ran MiXCR on the multiplex PCR reads and lists one entry per CDR3 protein. Of fewer than 600,000 distinct CDR3 sequences listed, 11% to 15% are singletons. Sequenced material: blood. Receptors originate from a woman aged 40 to 49 with Graves' hyperthyroidism. Both conserved end residues are part of each CDR3. D genes are given only for firm matches. Clone size is stated in some rows and not others, as once, few, many or a class when expanded.

clone_size: -; j_call: TRBJ1-2; cdr3_length: 15; v_call: TRBV19; d_call: -; cdr3_nt: TGTGCCAGTAGTATAGCGGCGGACGGGGGCTATGGCTACACCTTC; cdr3_aa: CASSIAADGGYGYTF
clone_size: many; j_call: TRBJ2-6; cdr3_length: 15; v_call: TRBV6-1; d_call: -; cdr3_nt: TGTGCCAGCAGGCCTACAGGGTCTGGGGCCAACGTCCTGACTTTC; cdr3_aa: CASRPTGSGANVLTF
clone_size: -; j_call: TRBJ2-3; cdr3_length: 17; v_call: TRBV7-3; d_call: TRBD2; cdr3_nt: TGTGCCAGCAGCTTAGGGACTAGCGGGAGTCCGGCAGATACGCAGTATTTT; cdr3_aa: CASSLGTSGSPADTQYF
clone_size: few; j_call: TRBJ2-7; cdr3_length: 14; v_call: TRBV4-1; d_call: TRBD2; cdr3_nt: TGCGCCAGCAGCCTCTGGGAGGGCCCCCGCGAGCAGTACTTC; cdr3_aa: CASSLWEGPREQYF
clone_size: -; j_call: TRBJ2-1; cdr3_length: 16; v_call: TRBV10-3; d_call: TRBD2; cdr3_nt: TGTGCCATCAGTGTGGGACTAGCGGGAGGTGTAAATGAGCAGTTCTTC; cdr3_aa: CAISVGLAGGVNEQFF
clone_size: few; j_call: TRBJ2-1; cdr3_length: 12; v_call: TRBV29-1; d_call: -; cdr3_nt: TGCAGCGTTGAAAGACAGGATCTTGAGCAGTTCTTC; cdr3_aa: CSVERQDLEQFF
clone_size: many; j_call: TRBJ2-7; cdr3_length: 15; v_call: TRBV28; d_call: TRBD1; cdr3_nt: TGTGCCAGCAGGTCTTCCGGGACAGGGGTCTACGAGCAGTACTTC; cdr3_aa: CASRSSGTGVYEQYF
clone_size: many; j_call: TRBJ2-1; cdr3_length: 17; v_call: TRBV20-1; d_call: TRBD2; cdr3_nt: TGCAGTGCTACTAAACCGGGACTAGCGGGAGCCAATACTTGGCAGTTCTTC; cdr3_aa: CSATKPGLAGANTWQFF
clone_size: many; j_call: TRBJ2-3; cdr3_length: 16; v_call: TRBV3-1; d_call: TRBD2; cdr3_nt: TGTGCCAGCAGCCAAGGAGCGGGAGGCCCCACAGATACGCAGTATTTT; cdr3_aa: CASSQGAGGPTDTQYF
clone_size: few; j_call: TRBJ2-2; cdr3_length: 17; v_call: TRBV9; d_call: -; cdr3_nt: TGTGCCAGCAGCGTCCGGATGGCGCCACTGTTCACCGGGGAGCTGTTTTTT; cdr3_aa: CASSVRMAPLFTGELFF
clone_size: -; j_call: TRBJ1-5; cdr3_length: 14; v_call: TRBV6-2/TRBV6-3; d_call: -; cdr3_nt: TGTGCCAGCAGTGTGCAGGGGTTCGATCAGCCCCAGCATTTT; cdr3_aa: CASSVQGFDQPQHF
clone_size: many; j_call: TRBJ1-2; cdr3_length: 13; v_call: TRBV20-1; d_call: -; cdr3_nt: TGCAGTGCTAGGTCGGGGGCTCGGTATGGCTACACCTTC; cdr3_aa: CSARSGARYGYTF
clone_size: -; j_call: TRBJ2-1; cdr3_length: 12; v_call: TRBV15; d_call: -; cdr3_nt: TGTGCCACCAGCAGAAGGTACAATGAGCAGTTCTTC; cdr3_aa: CATSRRYNEQFF
clone_size: many; j_call: TRBJ1-2; cdr3_length: 11; v_call: TRBV10-3; d_call: -; cdr3_nt: TGTGCCACCGATGGGACCTATGGCTACACCTTC; cdr3_aa: CATDGTYGYTF
clone_size: -; j_call: TRBJ2-1; cdr3_length: 14; v_call: TRBV5-1; d_call: TRBD2; cdr3_nt: TGCGCCAGCAGCTTGGAGGCTAGCGGTAATGAGCAGTTCTTC; cdr3_aa: CASSLEASGNEQFF
clone_size: many; j_call: TRBJ2-1; cdr3_length: 16; v_call: TRBV11-3; d_call: TRBD2; cdr3_nt: TGTGCCAGCAGCAGGACTAGCGGGAGGTCCTACAATGAGCAGTTCTTC; cdr3_aa: CASSRTSGRSYNEQFF
clone_size: many; j_call: TRBJ2-7; cdr3_length: 14; v_call: TRBV15; d_call: -; cdr3_nt: TGTGCCACCAGCTTCCAGATCATGGGCGACGAGCAGTACTTC; cdr3_aa: CATSFQIMGDEQYF
clone_size: many; j_call: TRBJ1-5; cdr3_length: 14; v_call: TRBV28; d_call: -; cdr3_nt: TGTGCCAGCAGTTTCATTTCATCCAATCAGCCCCAGCATTTT; cdr3_aa: CASSFISSNQPQHF
clone_size: -; j_call: TRBJ1-2; cdr3_length: 14; v_call: TRBV10-3; d_call: -; cdr3_nt: TGTGCCATCAGTGGCTTGACTAAAAACTATGGCTACACCTTC; cdr3_aa: CAISGLTKNYGYTF
clone_size: -; j_call: TRBJ2-5; cdr3_length: 14; v_call: TRBV20-1; d_call: TRBD2; cdr3_nt: TGCAGTGCGGATCCGGGACTAGCAAGGGAGACCCAGTACTTC; cdr3_aa: CSADPGLARETQYF
clone_size: many; j_call: TRBJ1-4; cdr3_length: 15; v_call: TRBV28; d_call: -; cdr3_nt: TGTGCCAGCAGCCGCTACTTTTCAACTAATGAAAAACTGTTTTTT; cdr3_aa: CASSRYFSTNEKLFF
clone_size: few; j_call: TRBJ2-2; cdr3_length: 22; v_call: TRBV28; d_call: -; cdr3_nt: TGTGCCAGCAGTGAAACCTCGTTGGTCTCGGGACACGGTTTCTTCAACACCGGGGAGCTGTTTTTT; cdr3_aa: CASSETSLVSGHGFFNTGELFF
clone_size: many; j_call: TRBJ1-4; cdr3_length: 16; v_call: TRBV28; d_call: -; cdr3_nt: TGTGCCAGCAGTCCGCCCTTGGGACGGTTTAATGAAAAACTGTTTTTT; cdr3_aa: CASSPPLGRFNEKLFF
clone_size: few; j_call: TRBJ1-4; cdr3_length: 14; v_call: TRBV20-1; d_call: -; cdr3_nt: TGCAGCGTAAACCAGGGCCAGTTAGGTGAAAAACTGTTTTTT; cdr3_aa: CSVNQGQLGEKLFF
clone_size: many; j_call: TRBJ1-6; cdr3_length: 14; v_call: TRBV7-9; d_call: -; cdr3_nt: TGTGCCAGCAATAGGGAGGGAGGCGATTCACCCCTCCACTTT; cdr3_aa: CASNREGGDSPLHF
clone_size: -; j_call: TRBJ2-3; cdr3_length: 15; v_call: TRBV6-1; d_call: -; cdr3_nt: TGTGCCAGCAGTACCCTCGGGCAGGCCACAGATACGCAGTATTTT; cdr3_aa: CASSTLGQATDTQYF
clone_size: few; j_call: TRBJ2-6; cdr3_length: 12; v_call: TRBV20-1; d_call: TRBD1; cdr3_nt: TGCAGTGCTCCTCGGACAGGGGGGCGTCCGGACTTC; cdr3_aa: CSAPRTGGRPDF
clone_size: few; j_call: TRBJ1-3; cdr3_length: 12; v_call: TRBV20-1; d_call: TRBD1; cdr3_nt: TGCAGTGCCAGGGGGCTAGGAAACACCATATATTTT; cdr3_aa: CSARGLGNTIYF
clone_size: many; j_call: TRBJ2-7; cdr3_length: 11; v_call: TRBV30; d_call: TRBD1; cdr3_nt: TGTGCCTGGTTACAGGGGCGCGAGCAGTACTTC; cdr3_aa: CAWLQGREQYF
clone_size: many; j_call: TRBJ2-7; cdr3_length: 14; v_call: TRBV5-1; d_call: TRBD1; cdr3_nt: TGCGCCAGCAGCCCCCCTGGGACAGATTACGAGCAGTACTTC; cdr3_aa: CASSPPGTDYEQYF
clone_size: once; j_call: TRBJ1-2; cdr3_length: 13; v_call: TRBV5-1; d_call: -; cdr3_nt: TGCGCCAGCAGCTCTGGTGGCCAATCTGGCTACACCTTC; cdr3_aa: CASSSGGQSGYTF
clone_size: many; j_call: TRBJ1-2; cdr3_length: 13; v_call: TRBV10-3; d_call: -; cdr3_nt: TGTGCCATCAGTGAGGGAACATCGTATGGCTACACCTTC; cdr3_aa: CAISEGTSYGYTF
clone_size: many; j_call: TRBJ2-1; cdr3_length: 13; v_call: TRBV7-9; d_call: -; cdr3_nt: TGTGCCAGCAGCTTGGGTAGCGAAAATGAGCAGTTCTTC; cdr3_aa: CASSLGSENEQFF
clone_size: -; j_call: TRBJ1-6; cdr3_length: 16; v_call: TRBV19; d_call: -; cdr3_nt: TGTGCCAGTAGTTTGGATCCGAGATCCTATAATTCACCCCTCCACTTT; cdr3_aa: CASSLDPRSYNSPLHF
clone_size: many; j_call: TRBJ2-2; cdr3_length: 12; v_call: TRBV3-1; d_call: TRBD1; cdr3_nt: TGTGCCAGCAGCCCGGGACAGGGGGGGCTGTTTTTT; cdr3_aa: CASSPGQGGLFF
clone_size: -; j_call: TRBJ2-7; cdr3_length: 12; v_call: TRBV20-1; d_call: TRBD2; cdr3_nt: TGCAGTGCCCTCCCGGGACTAGACAAGCAGTACTTC; cdr3_aa: CSALPGLDKQYF
clone_size: many; j_call: TRBJ2-3; cdr3_length: 14; v_call: TRBV28; d_call: -; cdr3_nt: TGTGCCAGCAGTTCCTTCGGATCGGGCGATACGCAGTATTTT; cdr3_aa: CASSSFGSGDTQYF
clone_size: many; j_call: TRBJ2-1; cdr3_length: 16; v_call: TRBV5-1; d_call: TRBD2; cdr3_nt: TGCGCCAGCAGCTTAATCGGACTAGCGGGAGGAGGTGAGCAGTTCTTC; cdr3_aa: CASSLIGLAGGGEQFF
clone_size: many; j_call: TRBJ2-1; cdr3_length: 18; v_call: TRBV20-1; d_call: -; cdr3_nt: TGCAGTGCTAGAGATTTGATTTCTAGCGAGGTTACCTACAATGAGCAGTTCTTC; cdr3_aa: CSARDLISSEVTYNEQFF
clone_size: many; j_call: TRBJ1-1; cdr3_length: 12; v_call: TRBV28; d_call: -; cdr3_nt: TGTGCCAGCAGTTCTTTGTTGCCTGAAGCTTTCTTT; cdr3_aa: CASSSLLPEAFF
clone_size: many; j_call: TRBJ2-7; cdr3_length: 14; v_call: TRBV5-1; d_call: -; cdr3_nt: TGCGCCAGCACCTTCGGGGGAGACGCGGAAGAGCAGTACTTC; cdr3_aa: CASTFGGDAEEQYF
clone_size: many; j_call: TRBJ2-7; cdr3_length: 13; v_call: TRBV5-6; d_call: -; cdr3_nt: TGTGCCAGCAGCGGCTGGGCTGGGAGCGAGCAGTACTTC; cdr3_aa: CASSGWAGSEQYF
clone_size: few; j_call: TRBJ2-1; cdr3_length: 15; v_call: TRBV6-2/TRBV6-3; d_call: TRBD2; cdr3_nt: TGTGCCAGCAGGGGACTAGCGGTATCCTACAATGAGCAGTTCTTC; cdr3_aa: CASRGLAVSYNEQFF
clone_size: many; j_call: TRBJ1-1; cdr3_length: 15; v_call: TRBV6-5; d_call: TRBD1; cdr3_nt: TGTGCCAGCAGTTACTCAGAGACAGGGGGACCGTTGGCTTTCTTT; cdr3_aa: CASSYSETGGPLAFF
clone_size: -; j_call: TRBJ2-3; cdr3_length: 14; v_call: TRBV4-1; d_call: -; cdr3_nt: TGCGCCAGCAGCCAAGAACGCAGCACAGATACGCAGTATTTT; cdr3_aa: CASSQERSTDTQYF
clone_size: many; j_call: TRBJ2-2; cdr3_length: 15; v_call: TRBV28; d_call: TRBD1; cdr3_nt: TGTGCCAGCAGTTCCGGGACAGGGGATCCCGGGGAGCTGTTTTTT; cdr3_aa: CASSSGTGDPGELFF
clone_size: many; j_call: TRBJ2-6; cdr3_length: 17; v_call: TRBV28; d_call: TRBD1; cdr3_nt: TGTGCCAGCAAAAGTCCCGGGACAGGGGCTGGGGCCAACGTCCTGACTTTC; cdr3_aa: CASKSPGTGAGANVLTF
clone_size: few; j_call: TRBJ2-3; cdr3_length: 16; v_call: TRBV6-1; d_call: -; cdr3_nt: TGTGCCAGCAGTTCCCGCGGGGCCGGCGGTACAGATACGCAGTATTTT; cdr3_aa: CASSSRGAGGTDTQYF
clone_size: -; j_call: TRBJ2-5; cdr3_length: 15; v_call: TRBV6-1; d_call: -; cdr3_nt: TGTGCCAGCGCAGTGGTTCAGAGGCCCGGGGAGACCCAGTACTTC; cdr3_aa: CASAVVQRPGETQYF
clone_size: -; j_call: TRBJ2-2; cdr3_length: 15; v_call: TRBV6-5; d_call: TRBD2; cdr3_nt: TGTGCCAGCAGTTCTACTAGCGGGTCTTCCGGGGAGCTGTTTTTT; cdr3_aa: CASSSTSGSSGELFF
clone_size: few; j_call: TRBJ1-1; cdr3_length: 13; v_call: TRBV11-2; d_call: -; cdr3_nt: TGTGCCAGCCTAAAGGGGGAGAACACTGAAGCTTTCTTT; cdr3_aa: CASLKGENTEAFF
clone_size: -; j_call: TRBJ1-5; cdr3_length: 13; v_call: TRBV19; d_call: -; cdr3_nt: TGTGCCAGTAGTGATACAAACAATCAGCCCCAGCATTTT; cdr3_aa: CASSDTNNQPQHF
clone_size: -; j_call: TRBJ2-7; cdr3_length: 15; v_call: TRBV6-5; d_call: -; cdr3_nt: TGTGCCAGCAGTATCGATAGTGGGCCCTCCTACGAGCAGTACTTC; cdr3_aa: CASSIDSGPSYEQYF
clone_size: few; j_call: TRBJ1-2; cdr3_length: 17; v_call: TRBV7-2; d_call: TRBD1; cdr3_nt: TGTGCCAGCAGCTTCCGGGACAGGGGACCGGCTACGTATGGCTACACCTTC; cdr3_aa: CASSFRDRGPATYGYTF
clone_size: many; j_call: TRBJ2-7; cdr3_length: 16; v_call: TRBV6-1; d_call: TRBD2; cdr3_nt: TGTGCCAGCAGTGTGGGAAGCGGGAGGGTTTCCTACGAGCAGTACTTC; cdr3_aa: CASSVGSGRVSYEQYF